This is a list of T cell receptor beta chains from one sample in a study of T cells in Graves' hyperthyroidism and ophthalmopathy. A single record per CDR3 protein comes from TCRdb applying MiXCR to the multiplex PCR reads. The sample lists under 400,000 distinct CDR3 sequences, less than 20% occurring once. The sample consisted of blood. Receptors originate from a woman between 40 and 50 years old with Graves' ophthalmopathy. Both conserved end residues are part of each CDR3. D genes are given only for firm matches. Clone sizes are given selectively: once, few, many, or a class where the clone is expanded.

V gene	CDR3 length	J gene	D gene	clone size	CDR3 DNA	CDR3 protein
TRBV11-2	15	TRBJ2-7	TRBD1	many	TGTGCCAGCAGCCTAACCGGGACAGGGTACTACGAGCAGTACTTC	CASSLTGTGYYEQYF
TRBV29-1	13	TRBJ2-2	-	many	TGCAGCGTTGAAGGCGAGAACACCGGGGAGCTGTTTTTT	CSVEGENTGELFF
TRBV5-1	16	TRBJ2-5	TRBD1	-	TGCGCCAGCAGCTTGGTGAGGGGGCAGGTTCAAGAGACCCAGTACTTC	CASSLVRGQVQETQYF
TRBV28	14	TRBJ1-2	-	-	TGTGCCAGCAGTCCTTTGGACGAATACTATGGCTACACCTTC	CASSPLDEYYGYTF
TRBV20-1	14	TRBJ1-2	-	-	TGCAGTGCACAATCGGCATCAGGCGGCTATGGCTACACCTTC	CSAQSASGGYGYTF
TRBV6-5	13	TRBJ2-7	-	once	TGTGCCAGCAGTTTTCTCCGGGGTAACGAGCAGTACTTC	CASSFLRGNEQYF
TRBV6-5	11	TRBJ2-7	-	many	TGTGCCAGCGGGAGATCGAACGAGCAGTACTTC	CASGRSNEQYF
TRBV2	14	TRBJ2-1	TRBD2	many	TGTGCCAGCAGTGGTCCGGGAGGGGGTAATGAGCAGTTCTTC	CASSGPGGGNEQFF
TRBV12-3/TRBV12-4	13	TRBJ1-2	TRBD1	-	TGTGCCAGCAGTTACGGGACAGGGGGCCGCTACATCTTC	CASSYGTGGRYIF
TRBV10-1	14	TRBJ2-2	TRBD1	many	TGCGCCAGCAGTGAGGGGACAGGGTCCGGGGAGCTGTTTTTT	CASSEGTGSGELFF
TRBV20-1	14	TRBJ2-7	-	-	TGCAGTGCTAGAGATGGGCAGGTTCGGGTCGAGCAGTACTTC	CSARDGQVRVEQYF
TRBV6-1	15	TRBJ1-5	-	many	TGTGCCAGCAGTGAAATGGGGGCGAAAGGACAGCCCCAGCATTTT	CASSEMGAKGQPQHF
TRBV10-1	13	TRBJ1-1	-	many	TGCGCCAGCAGTGAGACAGTCTACACTGAAGCTTTCTTT	CASSETVYTEAFF
TRBV28	14	TRBJ2-7	TRBD1	many	TGTGCCAGCAGACCGACAGGGAGTGACTACGAGCAGTACTTC	CASRPTGSDYEQYF
TRBV19	14	TRBJ2-7	TRBD2	-	TGTGCCAGTAGTACAGCGGGAGGGCCCTACGAGCAGTACTTC	CASSTAGGPYEQYF
TRBV11-1	14	TRBJ2-1	TRBD2	many	TGTGCCAGCAGCTTTGGACTAGCGGGGGGTGAGCAGTTCTTC	CASSFGLAGGEQFF
TRBV6-5	14	TRBJ1-2	-	-	TGTGCCAGCAGTTACTCTTCTTCATCCTATGGCTACACCTTC	CASSYSSSSYGYTF
TRBV7-2	12	TRBJ2-7	-	many	TGTGCCAGCAGCTTAGACTGGTACGAGCAGTACTTC	CASSLDWYEQYF
TRBV7-8	17	TRBJ2-7	TRBD1	many	TGTGCCAGCACCCGTGATACTACCGGACAGGGGCGGTACGAGCAGTACTTC	CASTRDTTGQGRYEQYF
TRBV28	15	TRBJ1-5	-	many	TGTGCCACCCTAAACCTCAGGGAAAGTGGACAGCCCCAGCATTTT	CATLNLRESGQPQHF
TRBV2	16	TRBJ1-2	TRBD1	many	TGTGCCAGCAGCCAGGGACAGGGGACGGCTAACTATGGCTACACCTTC	CASSQGQGTANYGYTF
TRBV6-1	13	TRBJ1-1	-	many	TGTGCCAGCAGTGGGATGGGGGGAACTGAAGCTTTCTTT	CASSGMGGTEAFF
TRBV2	17	TRBJ1-5	-	many	TGTGCCAGCAGTGTGGGGATAGGGAGGGAAGGCAATCAGCCCCAGCATTTT	CASSVGIGREGNQPQHF
TRBV7-2	16	TRBJ1-6	-	-	TGTGCCAGCAGCTTACCCGGACGAAAAGTCGGTTCACCCCTCCACTTT	CASSLPGRKVGSPLHF
TRBV10-3	21	TRBJ1-2	TRBD1	many	TGTGCCATCAGTGAGACCAGTTTCCAGCGGCCAAAACAGGGGGATAGCTATGGCTACACCTTC	CAISETSFQRPKQGDSYGYTF
TRBV24-1	13	TRBJ2-5	-	-	TGTGCCACCAGTGAGACTAGTTTTGAGACCCAGTACTTC	CATSETSFETQYF
TRBV9	15	TRBJ1-5	-	-	TGTGCCAGCAGCGAGACCCAGGGAGACAATCAGCCCCAGCACTTT	CASSETQGDNQPQHF